This TCR beta chain was identified during a study of T-cell reconstitution after alpha-beta-depleted transplantation in children. For TCRbeta, the library was prepared with unique molecular identifiers. TCRdb processed the PCR reads anew with MiXCR; each CDR3 protein has one entry. The sample holds about a million distinct CDR3 sequences, about 26% seen once. This clonotype turned up a few times. The CDR3 has 16 amino acids. CDR1 SGHRS and CDR2 YFSETQ come from the germline V gene. The V and J ends lost 0 bases and 1 base respectively, with 12 bases between them. The chain links TRBV5-1 to TRBJ2-3; D is possibly TRBD1 or TRBD2 (5 bases each). The clonotype comes from a boy younger than two who had a stem cell transplant for SCID, so the T cells may come from the graft donor. Source: PBMCs, mostly from graft donor cells, taken 360 days after TCRalphabeta/CD19-depleted stem cell transplant. The CDR3 DNA is TGCGCCAGCAGCTTGGACGGACACGGGGGCACAGATACGCAGTATTTT. Translating gives CASSLDGHGGTDTQYF.